Sequencing of this TCR beta chain was carried out in a study of blood T cells in healthy people across ages. Study-wide points: Observed TCR beta diversity per million T cells went down as age went up. This fall followed a roughly linear course with age.

This clonotype has just a few counts. Its antigen remains unknown. Each sample gave at least 6.5 million isolated PBMCs. Next came a second PCR, run for about 6 to 11 cycles, which used a sample-barcoded 5' primer along with a J-beta primer mix. TCRdb re-analysed the 5' RACE reads in MiXCR, keeping a single row per CDR3 protein. The table includes fewer than 950,000 distinct CDR3 sequences, about 53% detected once. Trimming took 6 bases from V and 2 from J, leaving 11 bases between them. The germline V gene encodes CDR1 MNHEY and CDR2 SVGEGT. The CDR3 is 13 amino acids. This sequence originates from a man at least 80 years old in good health. The rearrangement joins TRBV6-2 or TRBV6-3 to TRBJ2-7; D is ambiguous. Sequencing input: blood. CDR3 protein: CASRDTETYEQYF. CDR3 coding DNA: TGTGCCAGCAGGGATACAGAGACCTACGAGCAGTACTTC.